This T cell receptor beta chain was identified in a study of human versus mouse CDR3 diversity and MHC coevolution. Background on the study: Each sample yielded about 0.6 x 10^7 to 1.6 x 10^7 valid reads.

CDR1 SGHRS and CDR2 YFSETQ come from the germline V gene. V was clipped by 4 bases and J by 7 bases; unmatched bases: 8. This CDR3 comprises 14 residues. In regard to this clone: What it binds is unknown.

Findings and limits, study-wide: Humans had the largest estimated TCR beta repertoire, 1.5 million to 2 million clonotypes.

Produced via immunoSEQ multiplex PCR; TCRdb's table is partial and in-frame only. The table has about 83,000 clones, about nine tenths seen once; the top ten hold around 0.15%. The specimen was naive CD4+ T cells from blood. The subset is: CD45RO-negative CD62L-positive naive CD4 T cells. The sequence derives from a person aged 30 to 70 in good health. The chain couples TRBV5-1 to TRBJ1-2; 9 bases are shared with TRBD1. The chain's CDR3 is CASSPRQGDFGYTF. The CDR3 DNA reads as TGCGCCAGCAGCCCAAGACAGGGGGATTTTGGCTACACCTTC.